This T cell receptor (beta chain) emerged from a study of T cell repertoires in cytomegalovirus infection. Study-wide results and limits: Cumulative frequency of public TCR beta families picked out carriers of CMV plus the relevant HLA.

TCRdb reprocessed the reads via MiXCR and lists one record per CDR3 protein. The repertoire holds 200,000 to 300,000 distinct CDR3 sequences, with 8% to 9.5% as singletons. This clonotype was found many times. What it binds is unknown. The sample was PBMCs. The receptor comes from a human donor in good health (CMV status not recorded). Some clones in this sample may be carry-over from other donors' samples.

The CDR3: CAISERDLAGELFF. In DNA form, the CDR3 reads TGTGCCATCAGTGAGAGGGACCTCGCCGGGGAGCTGTTTTTT. The chain combines TRBV10-3 with TRBJ2-2; D might be TRBD1 or TRBD2, each matching 5 bases. The CDR3 contains 14 residues. CDR1 and CDR2 (germline): ENHRY, SYGVKD. The V and J ends lost 2 bases and 6 bases respectively, with 10 bases between them.